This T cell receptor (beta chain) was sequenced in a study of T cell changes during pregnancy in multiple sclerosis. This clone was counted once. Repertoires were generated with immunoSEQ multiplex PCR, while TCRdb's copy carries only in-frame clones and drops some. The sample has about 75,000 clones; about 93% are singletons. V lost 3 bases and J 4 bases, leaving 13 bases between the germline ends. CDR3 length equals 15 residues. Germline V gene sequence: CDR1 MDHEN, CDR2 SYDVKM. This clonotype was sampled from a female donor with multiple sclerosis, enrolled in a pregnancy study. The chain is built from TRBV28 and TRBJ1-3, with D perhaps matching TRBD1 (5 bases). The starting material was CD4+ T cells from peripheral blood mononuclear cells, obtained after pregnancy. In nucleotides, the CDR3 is TGTGCCAGCAGTTTCCGCGGGGGTCGCGGAAACACCATATATTTT. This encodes CASSFRGGRGNTIYF. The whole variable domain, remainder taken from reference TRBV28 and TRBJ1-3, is DVKVTQSSRYLVKRTGEKVFLECVQDMDHENMFWYRQDPGLGLRLIYFSYDVKMKEKGDIPEGYSVSREKKERFSLILESASTNQTSMYLCASSFRGGRGNTIYFGEGSWLTVV.